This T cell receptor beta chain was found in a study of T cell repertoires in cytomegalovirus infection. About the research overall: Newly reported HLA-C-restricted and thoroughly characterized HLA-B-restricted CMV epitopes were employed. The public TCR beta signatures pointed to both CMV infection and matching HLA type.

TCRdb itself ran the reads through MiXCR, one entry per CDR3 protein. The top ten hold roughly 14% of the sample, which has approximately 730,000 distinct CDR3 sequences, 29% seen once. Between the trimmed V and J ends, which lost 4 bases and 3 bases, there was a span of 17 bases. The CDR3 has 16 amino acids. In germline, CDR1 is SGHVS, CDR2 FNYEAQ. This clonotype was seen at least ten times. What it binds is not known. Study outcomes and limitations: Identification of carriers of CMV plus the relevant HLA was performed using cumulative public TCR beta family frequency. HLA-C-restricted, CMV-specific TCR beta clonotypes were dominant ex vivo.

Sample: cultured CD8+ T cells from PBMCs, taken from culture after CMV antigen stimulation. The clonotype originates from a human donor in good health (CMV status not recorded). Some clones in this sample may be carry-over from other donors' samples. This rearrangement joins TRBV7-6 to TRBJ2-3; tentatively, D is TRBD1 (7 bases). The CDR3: CASSSRDSAGTDTQYF. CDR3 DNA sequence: TGTGCCAGCAGCTCGCGGGACAGTGCGGGGACAGATACGCAGTATTTT. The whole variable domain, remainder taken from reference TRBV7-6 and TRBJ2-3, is GAGVSQSPRYKVTKRGQDVALRCDPISGHVSLYWYRQALGQGPEFLTYFNYEAQQDKSGLPNDRFSAERPEGSISTLTIQRTEQRDSAMYRCASSSRDSAGTDTQYFGPGTRLTVL.